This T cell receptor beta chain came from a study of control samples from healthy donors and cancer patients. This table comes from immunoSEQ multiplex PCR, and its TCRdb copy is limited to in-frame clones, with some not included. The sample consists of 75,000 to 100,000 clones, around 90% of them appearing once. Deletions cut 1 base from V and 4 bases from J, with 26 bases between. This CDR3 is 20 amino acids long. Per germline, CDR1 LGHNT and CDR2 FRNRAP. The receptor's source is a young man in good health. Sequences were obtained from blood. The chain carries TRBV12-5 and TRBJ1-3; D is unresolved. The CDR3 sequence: CASGLGYGLVDSVFGNTIYF. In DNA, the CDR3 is TGTGCTAGTGGTTTGGGGTACGGGTTAGTAGACTCTGTCTTCGGAAACACCATATATTTT.